This section outlines one T cell receptor (beta chain) sequence together with its context. Its specificity is not known. TCRdb keeps only in-frame clones here, not all; method: immunoSEQ multiplex PCR. The table has around 35,000 clones, around 85% seen once. This specimen comes from a study of lymphopenia after photon versus proton radiotherapy. Findings and limits, study-wide: Relative stability marked proton patients; photon patients lost diversity and naive cells. Post-nadir TCR diversity decline inversely tracked overall survival among those who died.

Germline V lookup: CDR1 SEHNR, CDR2 FQNEAQ (reference sequence). CDR3 length equals 15 residues. V trimming: 4 bases; J trimming: 1 base; junction bases outside the gene matches: 3. The specimen comprised peripheral blood, sampled from a patient treated with photon-based radiotherapy. The V and J genes are TRBV7-9 and TRBJ2-3; 9 nucleotides match TRBD1. The TCR comes from a man over 45 with gastric cancer. CDR3 bases: TGTGCCAGCAGCTCCACAGGGGGCGGCACAGATACGCAGTATTTT. This sequence encodes CASSSTGGGTDTQYF.